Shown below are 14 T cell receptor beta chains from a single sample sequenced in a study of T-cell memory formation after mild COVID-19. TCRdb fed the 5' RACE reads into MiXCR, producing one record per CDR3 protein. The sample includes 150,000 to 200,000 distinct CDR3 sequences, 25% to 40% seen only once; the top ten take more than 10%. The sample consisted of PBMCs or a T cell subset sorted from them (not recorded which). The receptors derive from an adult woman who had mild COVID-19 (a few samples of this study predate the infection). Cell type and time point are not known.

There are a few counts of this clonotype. The DNA for the CDR3 is TGTGCCAGCAGCTTACAGTGGGGGGCCTCCTACGAGCAGTACTTC. Amino acids: CASSLQWGASYEQYF. This sequence joins TRBV11-1 and TRBJ2-7; tentatively, D is TRBD1 or TRBD2 (6 bases each). This CDR3 has 15 amino acids. Germline loops: CDR1 SGHAT, CDR2 FQDESV (reference sequence). Trimming cost V 2 bases and J 0 bases, with 11 bases left between them.

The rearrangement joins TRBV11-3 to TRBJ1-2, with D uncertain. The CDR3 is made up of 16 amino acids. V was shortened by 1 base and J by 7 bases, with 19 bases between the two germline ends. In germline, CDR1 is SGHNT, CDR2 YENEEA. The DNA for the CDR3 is TGTGCCAGCAGCTTAGGCGACGGCTATCAGAACGGTGGCTACACCTTC. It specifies CASSLGDGYQNGGYTF.

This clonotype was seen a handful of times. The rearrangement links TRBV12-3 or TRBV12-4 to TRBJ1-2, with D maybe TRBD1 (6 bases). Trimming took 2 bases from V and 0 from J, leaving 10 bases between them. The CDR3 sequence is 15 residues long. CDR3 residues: CASSLRTETNYGYTF. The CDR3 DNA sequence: TGTGCCAGCAGTTTAAGGACAGAAACTAACTATGGCTACACCTTC.

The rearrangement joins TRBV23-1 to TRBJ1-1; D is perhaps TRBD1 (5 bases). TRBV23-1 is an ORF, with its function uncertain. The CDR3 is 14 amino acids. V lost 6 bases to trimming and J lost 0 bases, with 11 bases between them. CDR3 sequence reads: CASSRRDLNTEAFF. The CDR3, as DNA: TGCGCCAGCAGCCGCCGGGACTTGAACACTGAAGCTTTCTTT.

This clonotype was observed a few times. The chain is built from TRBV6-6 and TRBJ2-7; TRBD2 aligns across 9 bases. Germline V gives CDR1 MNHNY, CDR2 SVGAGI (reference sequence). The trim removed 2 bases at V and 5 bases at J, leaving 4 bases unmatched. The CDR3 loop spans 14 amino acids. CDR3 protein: CASSYGGGADEQYF. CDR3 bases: TGTGCCAGCAGTTACGGCGGGGGGGCGGACGAGCAGTACTTC.

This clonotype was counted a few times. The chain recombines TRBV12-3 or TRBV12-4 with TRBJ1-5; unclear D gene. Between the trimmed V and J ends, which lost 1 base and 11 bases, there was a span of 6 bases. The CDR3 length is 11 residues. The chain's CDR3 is CASSLGLAQHF. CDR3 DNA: TGTGCCAGCAGTTTAGGTTTAGCCCAGCATTTT.

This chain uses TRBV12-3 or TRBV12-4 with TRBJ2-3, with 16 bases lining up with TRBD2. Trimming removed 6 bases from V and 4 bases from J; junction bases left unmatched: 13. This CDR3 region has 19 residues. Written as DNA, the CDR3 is TGTGCCAGCAGGTCCGCCGGGACTAGCGGGGGGGCCACGGCAGATACGCAGTATTTT. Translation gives CASRSAGTSGGATADTQYF.

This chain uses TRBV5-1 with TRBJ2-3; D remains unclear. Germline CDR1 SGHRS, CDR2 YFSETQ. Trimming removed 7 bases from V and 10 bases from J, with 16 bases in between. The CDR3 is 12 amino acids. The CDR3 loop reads CASADGWPPQYF. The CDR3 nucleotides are TGCGCCAGCGCGGACGGGTGGCCTCCGCAGTATTTT.

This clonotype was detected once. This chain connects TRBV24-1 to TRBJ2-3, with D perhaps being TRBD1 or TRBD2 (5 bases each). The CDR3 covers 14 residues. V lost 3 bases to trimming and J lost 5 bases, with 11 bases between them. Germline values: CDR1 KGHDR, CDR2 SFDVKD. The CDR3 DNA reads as TGTGCCACCAGTGATGTCCGGGACGGAGATACGCAGTATTTT. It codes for CATSDVRDGDTQYF.

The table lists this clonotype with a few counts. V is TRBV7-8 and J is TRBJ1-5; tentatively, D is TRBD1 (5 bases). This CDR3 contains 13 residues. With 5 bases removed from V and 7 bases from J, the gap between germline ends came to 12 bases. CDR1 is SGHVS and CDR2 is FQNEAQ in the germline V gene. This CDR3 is CASSLSGWQPQHF. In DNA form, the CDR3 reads TGTGCCAGCAGCCTATCAGGGTGGCAGCCCCAGCATTTT.

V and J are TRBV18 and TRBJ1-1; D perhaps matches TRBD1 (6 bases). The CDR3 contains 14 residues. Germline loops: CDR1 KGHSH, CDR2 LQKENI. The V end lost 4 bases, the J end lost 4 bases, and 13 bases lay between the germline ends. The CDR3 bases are TGTGCCAGCTCACTCACAGGGAGGATCACTGAAGCTTTCTTT. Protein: CASSLTGRITEAFF.

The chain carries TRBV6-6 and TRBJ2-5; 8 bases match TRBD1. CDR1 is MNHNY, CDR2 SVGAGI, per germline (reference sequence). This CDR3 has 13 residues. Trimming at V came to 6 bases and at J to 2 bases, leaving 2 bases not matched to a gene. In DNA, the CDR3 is TGTGCCAGCAGATGGACAGGGCAAGAGACCCAGTACTTC. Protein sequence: CASRWTGQETQYF.

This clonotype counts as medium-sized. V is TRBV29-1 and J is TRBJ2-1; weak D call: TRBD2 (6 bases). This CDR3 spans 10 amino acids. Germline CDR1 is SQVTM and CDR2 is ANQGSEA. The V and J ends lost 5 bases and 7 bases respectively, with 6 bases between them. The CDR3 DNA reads TGCAGCGTTCGGGGGAATGAGCAGTTCTTC. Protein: CSVRGNEQFF.

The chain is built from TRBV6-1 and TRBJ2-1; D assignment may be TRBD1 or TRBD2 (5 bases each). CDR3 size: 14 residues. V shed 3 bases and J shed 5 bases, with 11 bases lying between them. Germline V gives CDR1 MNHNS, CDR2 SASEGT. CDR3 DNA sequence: TGTGCCAGCAGTGATATAGGGGAGAACAATGAGCAGTTCTTC. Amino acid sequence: CASSDIGENNEQFF.